Described below is a single T cell receptor beta chain sequence and its context. What it recognizes is unknown. Trimming removed 0 bases from V and 4 bases from J, with 18 bases in between. CDR3 size: 17 residues. Germline CDR1 is KGHSH and CDR2 is LQKENI. These data originate in a study of cytomegalovirus exposure and HLA in healthy donors. PCR employed 60 Vbeta and 13 Jbeta primers. Some clones are missing from TCRdb's copy, which holds only in-frame ones; the method was immunoSEQ multiplex PCR. The profile shows roughly 86,000 clones, approximately 69% of them singletons. Points from the study as a whole: Looking again later, the authors saw that most CMV-associated TCR beta chains seemed HLA-restricted.

The receptor was isolated from a woman aged 50 to 65 in good health and CMV-seropositive. Sequenced: PBMCs. J is TRBJ1-1 and V is TRBV18, with D uncertain. This CDR3 is CASSPPNGVPMGTEAFF. DNA of the CDR3: TGTGCCAGCTCACCACCGAACGGAGTTCCCATGGGCACTGAAGCTTTCTTT.